The sequence of this TCR beta chain was determined in a study of shared clonotypes between healthy human individuals (TCRdb year 2020). Regarding the study in general: The cohort comprised a couple of women and three men aged 18 to 49 years. For each donor, CD4 naive and CD4 memory were each run on three plates, CD8 naive on two plates, and CD8 memory on one plate. To estimate repertoire size and how much clonotype sharing occurs between individuals, the study deeply sequenced the blood TCR repertoires of about 5 healthy adults. To increase sequencing depth and limit assay-specific biases, TCR repertoire library preparation and sequencing were carried out by different laboratories using diverse techniques. Per donor, leukapheresis produced somewhere between about 0.8 and 9 billion PBMCs. What the work shows at the level of the full study, not this receptor alone: Based on pairwise subsampling, the degree of clonotype sharing among donors was expected to be affected by sequencing depth. Compared with non-shared clonotypes, the clonotypes found in all four sorted-subset donors had higher generation probabilities. Sharing across several donors was observed for about 5% of naive CD4, less than 4% of naive CD8, over 2% of memory CD4, and less than 0.45% of memory CD8 clonotypes. The genetic and exposure-history diversity represented was limited by the small number of donors. Rarefaction of sorted-subset datasets indicated incomplete sequencing despite the large sequencing depth. Naive subsets generally had larger estimated clonotype richness than memory subsets did. Sampling was limited to blood, and TCR repertoires in tissue likely differ from TCR repertoires in blood.

Using the deep immunoSEQ assay, multiplex PCR amplified TCR CDR3 regions from genomic DNA. Extracted genomic DNA from each cell subset was distributed evenly across all wells of several immunoSEQ 96-well plates, and each plate was treated as a replicate. For sorted subsets, approximately 190 ng of genomic DNA, equivalent to some 33,000 T cell genomes, went into each replicate PCR. Purified libraries were measured with a Qubit 3.0 fluorometer, size-checked on a Bioanalyzer 2100, and measured again with the KAPA Library Quantification kit. Every immunoSEQ 96-well plate was sequenced on a dedicated single-read 150-cycle Illumina NextSeq 550 flow cell. The paper's processing steps were these. Because only junctional sequences without quality scores were contained in the immunoSEQ output, filtering matching that applied to full-length reads could not be performed. To assign V/J genes and CDR3, sequences were annotated using PyIR, a Python wrapper for IgBLAST v1.9, with IMGT germline references. Any read was removed if the V/J assignment was weak (E-value above 1e-6), the CDR3 was missing, or the read contained stop codons, out-of-frame junctions, or ambiguous translated residues. V3J clonotypes were defined by identical inferred V gene, J gene, and CDR3 amino acid sequence. Percentage overlap between repertoires was computed as shared unique clonotypes divided by the size of the smaller repertoire. Repertoire richness was assessed with RTK rarefaction, the Chao1 estimator, and Recon v2.1 estimates of unobserved clonotypes. For all TCRbeta clonotypes obtained by the gDNA method from a handful of donors, generation probabilities were computed with OLGA. Imported from immuneACCESS, the table was reduced by TCRdb to in-frame sequences with V and J called. These copies leave out some clones; in studies compared against another copy, an unresolved V gene accounts for under half, and the cause of the remainder is not known. The D gene and trimming were derived from the DNA, and the V and J assignments and clone size from that table. In all, the sample holds roughly 2.6 million clones, and more than 80% of those were seen once. Together, the top ten hold about 0.13% of the sample.

As encoded in the germline V gene (reference sequence), CDR1 is LNHDA while CDR2 is SQIVND. V and J are truncated by 9 bases and 0 bases respectively, leaving an intervening sequence of 13 bases. The CDR3 runs 14 residues from the cysteine to the phenylalanine. This entry keeps only the CDR3 DNA: 42 bases, framed from base 1. About this clone itself: Its antigen specificity is not known. No qualities accompany the bases; no much larger clone lies one base away.

The donors were healthy, HIV-negative adults with no recently reported acute infections or vaccinations. Every donor was a Caucasian adult residing in Nashville, Tennessee, USA. CD4+ T cells were enriched by magnetic negative selection, after which naive cells were positively selected on CD45RA and the negative fraction was taken as the memory subset. Blood was obtained by leukapheresis, after which PBMCs were separated by Ficoll-Histopaque density gradient centrifugation and cryopreserved in liquid nitrogen vapor phase. Analytical flow cytometry was used to check the purity and quantity of each magnetically sorted T cell population. Each sorted fraction had its genomic DNA isolated and then quantified by UV absorbance on a Nanodrop 2000c.

The clonotype comes from a man between 18 and 29 years old in good health. The chain employs TRBV19 and TRBJ2-3; tentative D gene TRBD2, with 5 bases matching. Input material: naive CD4+ T cells sorted from blood. This sample's cell subset or site label indicates: CD45RA+ positively selected. The CDR3: CASRSRGSTDTQYF. The nucleotide sequence is given as TGTGCCAGCAGGAGTCGGGGTAGCACAGATACGCAGTATTTT.